This passage covers 25 T cell receptor beta chains from one sample sequenced in a study of cytomegalovirus exposure and HLA in healthy donors. The study ran its PCR with 60 Vbeta and 13 Jbeta primers. Sequenced by immunoSEQ multiplex PCR; TCRdb stores in-frame clones only, minus some. The table has 90,000 to 95,000 clones, over 70% seen once; the top ten hold roughly 1.1%. The sequenced material came from PBMCs. These receptors all come from a girl aged 2 to 9 in good health and CMV-seropositive.

This clone was picked up one time. The chain is built from TRBV6-1 and TRBJ2-7, with D perhaps matching TRBD2 (6 bases). Looked up from germline, CDR1 is MNHNS and CDR2 is SASEGT. V lost 5 bases, J lost 3 bases, and 14 bases lay in between. The CDR3 length is 14 residues. CDR3 region: CASSPGTLDYEQYF. The CDR3 nucleotides read TGTGCCAGCAGTCCCGGGACTCTAGACTACGAGCAGTACTTC.

The V gene is TRBV27, the J gene TRBJ2-7; 7 nucleotides align to TRBD1. Germline lookup yields CDR1 MNHEY and CDR2 SMNVEV (reference sequence). The CDR3 runs to 15 residues. Germline trimming cut 5 bases from V and 0 bases from J; bases unmatched to any gene: 7. The CDR3 DNA is TGTGCCAGCAGTAACCGGACAGGTAGCTCCTACGAGCAGTACTTC. Translated: CASSNRTGSSYEQYF.

This chain connects TRBV27 to TRBJ1-2; 9 nucleotides match TRBD1. Germline V CDR1 and CDR2: MNHEY, SMNVEV (reference sequence). V lost 6 bases to trimming and J lost 8 bases; unmatched junction nucleotides: 13. The CDR3 spans 15 residues. Here the CDR3 reads CASRAADRGAVGYTF. CDR3 nucleotide sequence: TGTGCCAGCAGAGCCGCGGACAGGGGTGCCGTCGGCTACACCTTC.

Turning to this clone: In the same sample, other DNA sequences code for this CDR3. V usage is TRBV5-1 and J usage is TRBJ2-7; D remains ambiguous. Trimming took 0 bases from V and 0 from J, leaving 7 bases between them. CDR3 size: 14 residues. Germline values: CDR1 SGHRS, CDR2 YFSETQ. The CDR3 bases are TGCGCCAGCAGCTTGGTGGGCAGCTCCTACGAGCAGTACTTC. Translated, it gives CASSLVGSSYEQYF.

V is TRBV9 and J is TRBJ1-3, with D perhaps TRBD1 (6 bases). Trimming pared 4 bases from V and 4 bases from J, leaving 15 bases between. Looked up from germline, CDR1 is SGDLS and CDR2 is YYNGEE. The CDR3 runs to 15 residues. The CDR3 loop is CASSLQGLGGNTIYF. The CDR3 DNA is TGTGCCAGCAGCTTACAGGGTCTCGGAGGAAACACCATATATTTT.

V usage is TRBV30 and J usage is TRBJ2-2, with 11 bases fitting TRBD2. V was clipped by 6 bases and J by 2 bases; unmatched bases: 8. Germline V gives CDR1 GTSNPN, CDR2 SVGIG (reference sequence). The CDR3 totals 16 residues. The CDR3 region has the DNA TGTGCCTGCAGGATAGCGGGAGGGCCTAACACCGGGGAGCTGTTTTTT. Translation: CACRIAGGPNTGELFF.

This chain links TRBV28 with TRBJ2-7; 10 bases map to TRBD1. The trim removed 5 bases at V and 2 bases at J, leaving 6 bases unmatched. The CDR3 is made up of 15 amino acids. CDR1 and CDR2 from the germline V gene are MDHEN and SYDVKM. For the CDR3, the DNA is TGTGCCAGCAGTACAACCGGGACAGGGGCCTACGAGCAGTACTTC. It is translated as CASSTTGTGAYEQYF. Supplemented by reference TRBV28 and TRBJ2-7, the full variable domain reads DVKVTQSSRYLVKRTGEKVFLECVQDMDHENMFWYRQDPGLGLRLIYFSYDVKMKEKGDIPEGYSVSREKKERFSLILESASTNQTSMYLCASSTTGTGAYEQYFGPGTRLTVT.

The rearrangement joins TRBV7-3 to TRBJ2-1; a weak D match, TRBD1 (5 bases). The length of the CDR3 is 13 residues. The germline V gene encodes CDR1 SGHTA and CDR2 FQGTGA. The ends were cut back, 1 base at V and 9 bases at J, with 10 bases in the middle. The CDR3 loop reads CASSLSVQGEQFF. The DNA of the CDR3 is TGTGCCAGCAGCTTAAGCGTTCAGGGTGAGCAGTTCTTC.

The V call is TRBV4-3, the J call TRBJ2-7; 7 nucleotides align to TRBD1. The J segment lost 0 bases and the V segment lost 0 bases, leaving 11 bases of the junction unmatched. Germline V gene sequence: CDR1 LGHNA, CDR2 YSLEER. The CDR3 consists of 18 residues. The CDR3 reads CASSQEGGRRLSSYEQYF. CDR3 DNA sequence: TGCGCCAGCAGCCAAGAAGGGGGCAGGAGGCTAAGCTCCTACGAGCAGTACTTC.

The chain recombines TRBV27 with TRBJ2-7, with 8 bases lining up with TRBD1. The CDR3 has 16 amino acids. Germline lookup yields CDR1 MNHEY and CDR2 SMNVEV (reference sequence). V lost 2 bases to trimming and J lost 6 bases; unmatched junction nucleotides: 12. The CDR3 DNA sequence: TGTGCCAGCAGTTTAAGGGAGGTCAGGGGGCCAGGCGAGCAGTACTTC. This translates into CASSLREVRGPGEQYF.

This clone was detected only a few times. This sequence joins TRBV28 and TRBJ2-7; 7 bases align to TRBD2. Germline CDR1 reads MDHEN; CDR2 reads SYDVKM. There are 12 residues in the CDR3. Losses at the gene ends were 5 bases for V and 5 bases for J; bases not matched to a gene: 3. This CDR3 is CASSPTSDEQYF. CDR3 nucleotides: TGTGCCAGCAGTCCTACTAGCGACGAGCAGTACTTC.

The J gene is TRBJ2-3, the V gene TRBV29-1, with TRBD2 matching 9 bases. Germline CDR1 is SQVTM and CDR2 is ANQGSEA. V trimming: 7 bases; J trimming: 3 bases; junction bases outside the gene matches: 11. This CDR3 contains 15 residues. The CDR3 nucleotides read TGCAGCGCAATGACTAGCGGAAGGGTTACAGATACGCAGTATTTT. The encoded protein is CSAMTSGRVTDTQYF.

The chain joins TRBV6-1 to TRBJ2-3; no clear D. The germline CDR1 and CDR2 sequences are MNHNS and SASEGT. The CDR3 runs 15 residues. Trimming removed 2 bases at V and 4 bases at J, with 13 bases between. DNA for the CDR3: TGTGCCAGCAGTGAATACCACAGTCCCGCAGATACGCAGTATTTT. This gives the protein CASSEYHSPADTQYF.

The genes are TRBV5-1 and TRBJ1-4, with TRBD1 matching over 7 bases. Germline V gene data show CDR1 as SGHRS and CDR2 as YFSETQ. J gave up 0 bases and V 5 bases, and 4 bases lay outside the gene matches. The CDR3 spans 15 residues. CDR3 sequence: CASSRDRATNEKLFF. DNA of the CDR3: TGCGCCAGCAGTCGGGACAGAGCAACTAATGAAAAACTGTTTTTT.

The CDR3 DNA is TGTGCCAGCAGTGTAACAGTTAATGAAAAACTGTTTTTT. As protein: CASSVTVNEKLFF. The J gene is TRBJ1-4, the V gene TRBV2; unclear D gene. The CDR3 sequence is 13 residues long. The V end was cut by 4 bases, the J end by 4 bases, with 7 bases between. The germline V gene has CDR1 SNHLY and CDR2 FYNNEI.

The chain has TRBV5-8 and TRBJ1-1, with 7 bases that match TRBD1. CDR3 length: 15 amino acids. J was trimmed by 1 base and V by 4 bases; bases with no gene match: 7. The germline V gene encodes CDR1 SGHTS and CDR2 YDEGEE. CDR3 sequence (DNA): TGTGCCAGCAGCCTACAGGGGCGGGAGAACACTGAAGCTTTCTTT. It codes for CASSLQGRENTEAFF.

This sequence joins TRBV15 and TRBJ2-1, with 9 bases matching TRBD2. This CDR3 is built from 15 residues. Trimming took 1 base from V and 6 from J; bases not matched to a gene: 4. Germline lookup yields CDR1 LNHNV and CDR2 YYDKDF (reference sequence). Written as DNA, the CDR3 is TGTGCCACCAGCAGAGTAGCGGGAGATACCAATGAGCAGTTCTTC. Its translation is CATSRVAGDTNEQFF.

A word on this clone: The same CDR3 also results from other DNA sequences found in this sample. The genes are TRBV28 and TRBJ2-7; weak D call: TRBD1 (6 bases). Germline lookup yields CDR1 MDHEN and CDR2 SYDVKM. Between the trimmed V and J ends, which lost 6 bases and 5 bases, there was a span of 20 bases. The length of the CDR3 is 15 residues. The DNA for the CDR3 is TGTGCCAGCAGCTTGGGGGCACAGTCGCAGCACGAGCAGTACTTC. Protein: CASSLGAQSQHEQYF.

Worth noting for this clone: The sample holds other DNA sequences that translate to the same CDR3. The CDR3 sequence: CASSLWPIGEDTQYF. Written as DNA, the CDR3 is TGTGCCAGCAGTCTATGGCCTATAGGGGAAGATACGCAGTATTTT. This sequence joins TRBV27 and TRBJ2-3, with a possible D match to TRBD1 (5 bases). The CDR3 covers 15 residues. Trimming stripped 5 bases from V and 5 bases from J, with 17 bases between. Germline V gene sequence: CDR1 MNHEY, CDR2 SMNVEV (reference sequence).

This clone was picked up one time. The chain recombines TRBV30 with TRBJ1-3, with 7 bases identical to TRBD1. Germline V gene sequence: CDR1 GTSNPN, CDR2 SVGIG (reference sequence). The CDR3 covers 14 residues. Unmatched junction bases numbered 5, after V lost 0 bases and J lost 6 bases. CDR3 region: CAWSVGQNKNTIYF. Written as DNA, the CDR3 is TGTGCCTGGAGTGTGGGACAGAACAAAAACACCATATATTTT.

This sequence joins TRBV6-5 and TRBJ1-6, with TRBD1 matching over 7 bases. V trimming: 5 bases; J trimming: 9 bases; junction bases outside the gene matches: 7. Germline-derived CDR1 and CDR2 are MNHEY and SVGAGI. The CDR3 extends over 14 amino acids. Here the CDR3 reads CASSRGTVSSPLHF. The CDR3 nucleotides are TGTGCCAGCAGTCGCGGGACAGTTAGTTCACCCCTCCACTTT.

The chain recombines TRBV9 with TRBJ1-1; TRBD1 is a possible D gene (5 bases). The germline CDR1 and CDR2 sequences are SGDLS and YYNGEE. CDR3 length: 15 amino acids. V was cut by 0 bases and J by 4 bases, with 13 bases left in between. The CDR3, as DNA: TGTGCCAGCAGCGTAGAAGGCGGACACTTCACTGAAGCTTTCTTT. Amino acids: CASSVEGGHFTEAFF.

This chain connects TRBV6-5 to TRBJ1-1; no clear D gene. V lost 6 bases to trimming and J lost 7 bases, with 15 bases between them. The CDR3 runs 13 residues. In germline, CDR1 is MNHEY, CDR2 SVGAGI. CDR3 bases: TGTGCCAGCAGGGAGCCTCCCGGGGTTGAAGCTTTCTTT. Protein sequence: CASREPPGVEAFF.

This clone was recorded a few times. The chain links TRBV11-3 to TRBJ2-5; TRBD2 matches 8 bases. Germline assignment: CDR1 SGHNT and CDR2 YENEEA. There are 16 residues in the CDR3. V dropped 2 bases and J dropped 5; count of bases not matched to a gene: 10. The CDR3 loop reads CASSLYSAGVGETQYF. As DNA, the CDR3 is TGTGCCAGCAGCTTATACTCAGCGGGAGTGGGGGAGACCCAGTACTTC.

The chain joins TRBV5-8 to TRBJ1-4; D gene unclear. The germline V and J ends were trimmed by 1 base and 5 bases, with 9 bases remaining between them. The CDR3 totals 14 residues. In germline, CDR1 is SGHTS, CDR2 YDEGEE. In DNA form, the CDR3 reads TGTGCCAGCAGCTTGCTGGGAGGGAATGAAAAACTGTTTTTT. Translating gives CASSLLGGNEKLFF.